The clone carrying this TCR beta chain appeared many times. The data are from a study of CD8 T cells in ankylosing spondylitis. The CDR3 runs to 14 residues. V gave up 7 bases and J gave up 4 bases; unmatched junction bases: 9. Each CDR3 protein is one row after TCRdb ran MiXCR on the 5' RACE reads. Of 250,000 or so distinct CDR3 sequences listed, 20% to 30% are singletons. Sequenced: blood, either unsorted or a sorted T cell fraction (not recorded which). This receptor was taken from a male donor with ankylosing spondylitis or in good health (not recorded which). The rearrangement links TRBV12-3 or TRBV12-4 to TRBJ1-1, with TRBD1 matching over 7 bases. The CDR3 sequence is CASTLTQGPTEAFF. The CDR3 DNA sequence: TGTGCCAGCACCTTGACACAGGGGCCCACTGAAGCTTTCTTT.